The TCR beta chain under discussion was sequenced for a study of cytomegalovirus exposure and HLA in healthy donors. CDR3 size: 14 residues. The germline gives CDR1 MGHRA, CDR2 YSYEKL. Deletions cut 4 bases from V and 5 bases from J, with 11 bases between. Study-level points and caveats: Presence/absence analysis assumed near-uniform sequencing depth across donors. Later analysis identified 17,000 or so TCR beta sequences associated with HLA alleles, using a false discovery rate threshold of 0.05. CMV serostatus was the sole immune exposure information available.

The table lists this clone with a count of one. Antigen unknown. Both 60 Vbeta primers and 13 Jbeta primers went into the PCR. Clones were sequenced by immunoSEQ multiplex PCR, and TCRdb holds only the in-frame ones, with some missing. The sample shows roughly 150,000 clones, about 72% of them seen only once. This receptor was obtained from a middle-aged man in good health and CMV-seronegative. The sequencing sample was made of PBMCs. The chain has TRBV4-1 and TRBJ2-2; the D gene is possibly TRBD2 (5 bases). Here the CDR3 DNA reads TGCGCCAGCAGCCCTCTCCCGGGAACCGGGGAGCTGTTTTTT. Translation: CASSPLPGTGELFF.